These 14 T cell receptor beta chains share one sample of origin, sequenced in a study of blood T cell repertoires in COVID-19 (dated by TCRdb to 2019 to 2021). Library creation used the immunoSEQ multiplex PCR assay. Drawn from immuneACCESS, this table holds only the in-frame rearrangements with V and J called that TCRdb kept. Clones are partly lost; checked studies trace under half to an unresolved V gene and leave the rest unexplained. Recorded for this sample are 270,000 or so clones; 84% of them occurred a single time. 8.6% of the sample lies in the top ten. The source material was peripheral blood. All receptors derive from a human donor in a cohort sampled during active COVID-19.

To note about this clone: The sample carries other DNA sequences with the same CDR3. The rearrangement joins TRBV19 to TRBJ2-3; 11 bases are shared with TRBD2. J lost 3 bases, V lost 2 bases, and 1 base had no gene match. Germline CDR1 and CDR2: LNHDA and SQIVND (reference sequence). The CDR3 is made up of 15 amino acids. The CDR3 DNA reads as TGTGCCAGTAGTATAACTAGCGGGGGTACAGATACGCAGTATTTT. Amino acids: CASSITSGGTDTQYF.

The chain employs TRBV19 and TRBJ2-2; maybe TRBD1 (5 bases). There are 15 residues in the CDR3. The germline V and J ends were trimmed by 5 bases and 6 bases, with 16 bases remaining between them. The germline CDR1 and CDR2 sequences are LNHDA and SQIVND (reference sequence). The CDR3 loop is CASSLAQGSAGELFF. In DNA form, the CDR3 reads TGTGCCAGTAGTCTCGCCCAGGGTTCAGCCGGGGAGCTGTTTTTT.

This clone was picked up a small number of times. The chain links TRBV28 to TRBJ1-4; the match to TRBD1 covers 9 bases. The CDR3 extends over 15 amino acids. Germline lookup yields CDR1 MDHEN and CDR2 SYDVKM. V shed 6 bases, J shed 0 bases, and the junction held 2 bases outside the gene matches. The CDR3 is CASRGQGPTNEKLFF. The CDR3 DNA follows: TGTGCCAGCAGAGGACAGGGGCCAACTAATGAAAAACTGTTTTTT.

The chain uses TRBV4-2 and TRBJ1-3; D is ambiguous. V was pared by 1 base and J by 1 base, with 8 bases between. The CDR3 totals 15 residues. Germline CDR1 LGHNA, CDR2 YNFKEQ. The CDR3 reads CASSQVSNSGNTIYF. The CDR3 DNA is TGTGCCAGCAGCCAAGTTTCCAATTCTGGAAACACCATATATTTT.

This clone was detected only once. This chain uses TRBV9 with TRBJ2-1; 9 bases fit TRBD2. This CDR3 contains 15 residues. Germline loops: CDR1 SGDLS, CDR2 YYNGEE. The trim removed 0 bases at V and 9 bases at J, leaving 7 bases unmatched. In nucleotides, the CDR3 is TGTGCCAGCAGCGTAGAAACTAGCGGGCTACGTGAGCAGTTCTTC. It is translated as CASSVETSGLREQFF.

This chain links TRBV5-1 with TRBJ1-1; 7 bases align to TRBD1. J lost 3 bases, V lost 7 bases, and 12 bases had no gene match. The CDR3 covers 15 residues. Germline values: CDR1 SGHRS, CDR2 YFSETQ. The chain's CDR3 is CASSRGGSEDTEAFF. In DNA, the CDR3 is TGCGCCAGCTCACGAGGGGGCTCTGAGGACACTGAAGCTTTCTTT. Full variable domain (remainder filled in from reference TRBV5-1 and TRBJ1-1): KAGVTQTPRYLIKTRGQQVTLSCSPISGHRSVSWYQQTPGQGLQFLFEYFSETQRNKGNFPGRFSGRQFSNSRSEMNVSTLELGDSALYLCASSRGGSEDTEAFFGQGTRLTVV.

This CDR3 reads CASSQDLYRGRNYNSPLHF. CDR3 DNA sequence: TGCGCCAGCAGCCAAGATTTGTACAGGGGGCGGAACTATAATTCACCCCTCCACTTT. V usage is TRBV4-1 and J usage is TRBJ1-6, with 9 nucleotides matching TRBD1. There are 19 residues in the CDR3. V was clipped by 0 bases and J by 3 bases; unmatched bases: 9. CDR1 MGHRA and CDR2 YSYEKL come from the germline V gene.

The V call is TRBV10-1, the J call TRBJ2-7; TRBD1 might be the D (5 bases). Germline V gene lookup returns CDR1 WNHNN and CDR2 SYGVQD (reference sequence). V was pared by 3 bases and J by 2 bases, with 11 bases between. The CDR3 totals 14 residues. CDR3 nucleotide sequence: TGCGCCAGCAGTGATAGGGGCCCTCCCTACGAGCAGTACTTC. Protein: CASSDRGPPYEQYF.

This rearrangement joins TRBV29-1 to TRBJ2-7; a weak D match, TRBD2 (5 bases). The germline gives CDR1 SQVTM, CDR2 ANQGSEA. V lost 2 bases and J lost 4, with 9 bases in between. The CDR3 extends over 12 amino acids. The CDR3, as DNA: TGCAGCGTTGAATCTAGCTCGTACGAGCAGTACTTC. This sequence encodes CSVESSSYEQYF.

The J gene is TRBJ1-1, the V gene TRBV7-2; no definite D call. Trimming cost V 0 bases and J 7 bases, with 15 bases left between them. The CDR3 has 15 amino acids. Germline CDR1 and CDR2: SGHTA and FQGNSA. The CDR3 nucleotides are TGTGCCAGCAGCTTAGCGCTCGGAGGCGCCAGTGAAGCTTTCTTT. Translating gives CASSLALGGASEAFF.

The chain links TRBV9 to TRBJ1-1; maybe TRBD1 (6 bases). The CDR3 loop spans 15 amino acids. Trimming took off 0 bases at V and 0 bases at J, with 9 bases between the two ends. Germline V gene data show CDR1 as SGDLS and CDR2 as YYNGEE. The CDR3 nucleotides read TGTGCCAGCAGCGTAGGTGGACAGCTGAACACTGAAGCTTTCTTT. Translated: CASSVGGQLNTEAFF.

V is TRBV19 and J is TRBJ1-4; perhaps TRBD1 as D (6 bases). Germline V gives CDR1 LNHDA, CDR2 SQIVND (reference sequence). Trimming pared 6 bases from V and 7 bases from J, leaving 12 bases between. This CDR3 has 13 residues. The CDR3 region has the DNA TGTGCCAGTAGGGGGGCATTGCGTGAAAAACTGTTTTTT. Protein: CASRGALREKLFF.

In this sample, this clone turned up a few times. The J gene is TRBJ2-3, the V gene TRBV6-4; possible D gene TRBD2, 7 bases. This CDR3 has 15 amino acids. The germline V and J ends were trimmed by 0 bases and 5 bases, with 12 bases remaining between them. Germline V gives CDR1 MRHNA, CDR2 SNTAGT. The CDR3 here is CASSDSRGARDTQYF. CDR3 nucleotides: TGTGCCAGCAGTGACTCCCGGGGGGCAAGAGATACGCAGTATTTT.

This chain connects TRBV27 to TRBJ2-2, with TRBD1 identical over 7 bases. Germline V gene lookup returns CDR1 MNHEY and CDR2 SMNVEV (reference sequence). The V gene end was trimmed by 0 bases and the J gene end by 6 bases; junction bases not matched to a gene: 13. The CDR3 has 18 amino acids. The CDR3 is CASSLSFLLGGRSGELFF. DNA for the CDR3: TGTGCCAGCAGTTTATCGTTTCTTTTAGGGGGCAGGTCCGGGGAGCTGTTTTTT.